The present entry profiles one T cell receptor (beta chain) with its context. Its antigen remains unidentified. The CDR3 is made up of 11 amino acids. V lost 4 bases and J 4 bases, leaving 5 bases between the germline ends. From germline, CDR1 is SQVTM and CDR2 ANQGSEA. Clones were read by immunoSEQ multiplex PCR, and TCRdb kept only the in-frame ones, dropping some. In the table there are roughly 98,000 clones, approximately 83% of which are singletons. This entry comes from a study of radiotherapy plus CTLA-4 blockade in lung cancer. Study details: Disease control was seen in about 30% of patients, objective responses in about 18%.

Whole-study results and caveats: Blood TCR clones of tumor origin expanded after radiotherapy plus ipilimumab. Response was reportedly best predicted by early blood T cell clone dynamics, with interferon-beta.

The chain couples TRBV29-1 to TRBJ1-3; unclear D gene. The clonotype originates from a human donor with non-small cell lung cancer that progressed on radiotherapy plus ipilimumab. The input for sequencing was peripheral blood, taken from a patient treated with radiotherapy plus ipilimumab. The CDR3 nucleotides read TGCAGCGTTGGGTCCGGAAACACCATATATTTT. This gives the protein CSVGSGNTIYF. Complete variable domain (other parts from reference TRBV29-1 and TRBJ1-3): SAVISQKPSRDICQRGTSLTIQCQVDSQVTMMFWYRQQPGQSLTLIATANQGSEATYESGFVIDKFPISRPNLTFSTLTVSNMSPEDSSIYLCSVGSGNTIYFGEGSWLTVV.